Listed below are T cell receptor beta chains from one sample, sequenced in a study of CD8 T cells in ankylosing spondylitis. TCRdb ran MiXCR on the 5' RACE reads and lists one entry per CDR3 protein. The table records a few hundred thousand distinct CDR3 sequences, roughly 13% of them present only once. Input material: blood, either unsorted or a sorted T cell fraction (not recorded which). The receptor source for this set is a male donor with ankylosing spondylitis. Each CDR3 is given with its conserved first and last residue. D genes are given only for firm matches. Not every row has a clone size; where given, it reads once, few, many or a size class.

abundance: many
v_gene: TRBV7-9
len: 15
d_gene: NA
j_gene: TRBJ2-1
CDR3aa: CASSFAGTANSGQFF
CDR3nt: TGTGCCAGCAGCTTTGCCGGGACTGCTAATAGCGGGCAGTTCTTC

abundance: NA
v_gene: TRBV20-1
len: 14
d_gene: TRBD2
j_gene: TRBJ2-1
CDR3aa: CSARGTSDYNEQFF
CDR3nt: TGCAGTGCTAGAGGAACTAGCGACTACAATGAGCAGTTCTTC

abundance: many
v_gene: TRBV19
len: 15
d_gene: NA
j_gene: TRBJ2-2
CDR3aa: CASRSHRESPGELFF
CDR3nt: TGTGCCAGTAGAAGTCACAGGGAGAGTCCCGGGGAGCTGTTTTTT

abundance: NA
v_gene: TRBV24-1
len: 17
d_gene: NA
j_gene: TRBJ2-5
CDR3aa: CATSDPRGWADQETQYF
CDR3nt: TGTGCCACCAGTGATCCCCGAGGGTGGGCAGACCAAGAGACCCAGTACTTC

abundance: NA
v_gene: TRBV2
len: 11
d_gene: NA
j_gene: TRBJ2-7
CDR3aa: CASSVGVEQYF
CDR3nt: TGTGCCAGCAGTGTCGGGGTCGAGCAGTACTTC

abundance: few
v_gene: TRBV11-2
len: 18
d_gene: NA
j_gene: TRBJ1-2
CDR3aa: CASSVERDPLGANYGYTF
CDR3nt: TGTGCCAGCAGCGTCGAGCGGGACCCCTTGGGAGCTAACTATGGCTACACCTTC

abundance: NA
v_gene: TRBV7-2
len: 15
d_gene: TRBD2
j_gene: TRBJ2-5
CDR3aa: CASSPIKAGVETQYF
CDR3nt: TGTGCCAGCAGTCCAATTAAAGCGGGAGTAGAGACCCAGTACTTC

abundance: few
v_gene: TRBV18
len: 16
d_gene: NA
j_gene: TRBJ1-3
CDR3aa: CASSPQGQNSGNTIYF
CDR3nt: TGTGCCAGCTCACCACAGGGACAAAACTCTGGAAACACCATATATTTT

abundance: NA
v_gene: TRBV24-1
len: 14
d_gene: NA
j_gene: TRBJ2-2
CDR3aa: CATSDGQFTGELFF
CDR3nt: TGTGCCACCAGTGATGGACAGTTCACCGGGGAGCTGTTTTTT

abundance: many
v_gene: TRBV6-2/TRBV6-3
len: 13
d_gene: NA
j_gene: TRBJ2-1
CDR3aa: CASSYVAHNEQFF
CDR3nt: TGTGCCAGCAGTTACGTGGCTCACAATGAGCAGTTCTTC

abundance: NA
v_gene: TRBV20-1
len: 16
d_gene: TRBD2
j_gene: TRBJ2-1
CDR3aa: CSAKTPSGRTYNEQFF
CDR3nt: TGCAGTGCTAAAACTCCTAGCGGGAGGACCTACAATGAGCAGTTCTTC

abundance: few
v_gene: TRBV20-1
len: 13
d_gene: NA
j_gene: TRBJ1-5
CDR3aa: CSASWQGMEPQHF
CDR3nt: TGCAGTGCTAGTTGGCAGGGGATGGAGCCCCAGCATTTT

abundance: few
v_gene: TRBV29-1
len: 13
d_gene: NA
j_gene: TRBJ2-2
CDR3aa: CSVVFENTGELFF
CDR3nt: TGCAGCGTTGTCTTCGAAAACACCGGGGAGCTGTTTTTT

abundance: few
v_gene: TRBV10-3
len: 18
d_gene: TRBD2
j_gene: TRBJ2-1
CDR3aa: CAISAPLRGGGADNEQFF
CDR3nt: TGTGCCATCAGTGCCCCTCTTCGGGGGGGGGGCGCCGACAATGAGCAGTTCTTC

abundance: few
v_gene: TRBV15
len: 14
d_gene: TRBD2
j_gene: TRBJ2-7
CDR3aa: CATSRGGGSYEQYF
CDR3nt: TGTGCCACCAGCAGAGGGGGGGGTTCCTACGAGCAGTACTTC

abundance: NA
v_gene: TRBV7-2
len: 14
d_gene: NA
j_gene: TRBJ1-1
CDR3aa: CASSWKGLRVEAFF
CDR3nt: TGTGCCAGCAGCTGGAAGGGACTGAGGGTTGAAGCTTTCTTT

abundance: few
v_gene: TRBV4-2
len: 13
d_gene: NA
j_gene: TRBJ2-7
CDR3aa: CASSQAWGDEQYF
CDR3nt: TGTGCCAGCAGCCAAGCATGGGGCGACGAGCAGTACTTC

abundance: few
v_gene: TRBV15
len: 14
d_gene: NA
j_gene: TRBJ2-3
CDR3aa: CATTQPSQGDTQYF
CDR3nt: TGTGCCACAACGCAGCCCAGTCAGGGGGATACGCAGTATTTT

abundance: few
v_gene: TRBV12-3/TRBV12-4
len: 18
d_gene: NA
j_gene: TRBJ2-2
CDR3aa: CASRWGPGGNLNTGELFF
CDR3nt: TGTGCCAGCAGGTGGGGCCCTGGGGGTAATTTGAACACCGGGGAGCTGTTTTTT

abundance: few
v_gene: TRBV20-1
len: 14
d_gene: NA
j_gene: TRBJ1-2
CDR3aa: CSATRQDRTSGYTF
CDR3nt: TGCAGTGCTACTAGACAGGACCGTACTAGTGGCTACACCTTC

abundance: many
v_gene: TRBV7-2
len: 15
d_gene: TRBD2
j_gene: TRBJ2-1
CDR3aa: CASSFRLAGDGEQFF
CDR3nt: TGTGCCAGCAGCTTCCGACTAGCGGGAGATGGTGAGCAGTTCTTC

abundance: NA
v_gene: TRBV7-8
len: 14
d_gene: NA
j_gene: TRBJ2-1
CDR3aa: CASRKRDSYNEQFF
CDR3nt: TGTGCCAGCAGAAAACGGGACTCCTACAATGAGCAGTTCTTC

abundance: NA
v_gene: TRBV5-1
len: 13
d_gene: NA
j_gene: TRBJ2-1
CDR3aa: CASSLELPNEQFF
CDR3nt: TGCGCCAGCAGCTTGGAACTACCCAATGAGCAGTTCTTC

abundance: NA
v_gene: TRBV5-6
len: 15
d_gene: NA
j_gene: TRBJ1-4
CDR3aa: CASSLGTAGNEKLFF
CDR3nt: TGTGCCAGCAGCTTGGGGACAGCCGGAAATGAAAAACTGTTTTTT

abundance: NA
v_gene: TRBV19
len: 13
d_gene: NA
j_gene: TRBJ2-1
CDR3aa: CASSISSANEQFF
CDR3nt: TGTGCCAGTAGTATCTCGAGCGCCAATGAGCAGTTCTTC

abundance: NA
v_gene: TRBV5-6
len: 17
d_gene: NA
j_gene: TRBJ1-1
CDR3aa: CASSLVGAETLNTEAFF
CDR3nt: TGTGCCAGCAGCTTGGTTGGGGCAGAGACCTTGAACACTGAAGCTTTCTTT

abundance: NA
v_gene: TRBV20-1
len: 13
d_gene: NA
j_gene: TRBJ2-2
CDR3aa: CSARRVSQGELFF
CDR3nt: TGCAGTGCCCGCCGTGTCAGCCAAGGGGAGCTGTTTTTT

abundance: NA
v_gene: TRBV20-1
len: 14
d_gene: TRBD2
j_gene: TRBJ2-4
CDR3aa: CSAPPSGGKNIQYF
CDR3nt: TGCAGTGCTCCCCCTTCGGGGGGGAAAAACATTCAGTACTTC

abundance: few
v_gene: TRBV20-1
len: 16
d_gene: TRBD2
j_gene: TRBJ2-3
CDR3aa: CSARHTSGSRPDTQYF
CDR3nt: TGCAGTGCTAGACATACTAGCGGGAGTCGGCCAGATACGCAGTATTTT

abundance: NA
v_gene: TRBV12-3/TRBV12-4
len: 14
d_gene: NA
j_gene: TRBJ2-2
CDR3aa: CASSSSDGAGELFF
CDR3nt: TGTGCCAGCAGCAGTTCGGACGGAGCTGGGGAGCTGTTTTTT